The 20 T cell receptor beta chains listed next were all sequenced from one sample in a study of radiotherapy plus CTLA-4 blockade in lung cancer. Data came from immunoSEQ multiplex PCR; TCRdb stores just in-frame clones and leaves some out. The data show approximately 75,000 clones, roughly 80% seen once. The sample consisted of peripheral blood, taken from a patient treated with radiotherapy plus ipilimumab. These receptors all come from a human donor with non-small cell lung cancer who had a complete response to radiotherapy plus ipilimumab.

The chain employs TRBV6-6 and TRBJ1-5; D uncertain. This CDR3 contains 12 residues. V lost 4 bases to trimming and J lost 11 bases, with 12 bases between them. Germline V gene sequence: CDR1 MNHNY, CDR2 SVGAGI (reference sequence). CDR3: CASSSPNLAQHF. The CDR3 DNA sequence: TGTGCCAGCAGTTCCCCAAACCTTGCCCAGCATTTT.

This clone was found once. The chain joins TRBV10-3 to TRBJ1-2, with D possibly matching TRBD1 (5 bases). Deletions cut 3 bases from V and 6 bases from J, with 5 bases between. This CDR3 has 11 residues. Germline CDR1 ENHRY, CDR2 SYGVKD. The CDR3 DNA reads TGTGCCATCAGTGACAGGGATGGCTACACCTTC. The encoded protein is CAISDRDGYTF.

This clone was observed a single time. This chain joins TRBV5-1 and TRBJ1-2; TRBD1 matches 8 bases. After removal of 0 bases from V and 6 bases from J, the junction contained 4 bases not matched to a gene. The CDR3 totals 14 residues. CDR1 is SGHRS and CDR2 is YFSETQ in the germline V gene. CDR3 loop: CASSLGQGPDGYTF. For the CDR3, the DNA is TGCGCCAGCAGCTTGGGACAGGGGCCTGATGGCTACACCTTC. The entire variable domain, with the rest obtained from reference TRBV5-1 and TRBJ1-2, is as follows: KAGVTQTPRYLIKTRGQQVTLSCSPISGHRSVSWYQQTPGQGLQFLFEYFSETQRNKGNFPGRFSGRQFSNSRSEMNVSTLELGDSALYLCASSLGQGPDGYTFGSGTRLTVV.

V usage is TRBV25-1 and J usage is TRBJ1-3; 7 bases agree with TRBD1. V was pared by 5 bases and J by 4 bases, with 11 bases of the junction left unmatched. The germline V gene has CDR1 MGHDK and CDR2 SYGVNS. This CDR3 contains 16 residues. CDR3 region: CASSSRQGTGGNTIYF. In DNA form, the CDR3 reads TGTGCCAGCAGTAGTCGACAGGGTACGGGGGGAAACACCATATATTTT.

The rearrangement joins TRBV11-2 to TRBJ2-5, with TRBD2 identical over 7 bases. V gave up 3 bases and J gave up 5 bases; unmatched junction bases: 12. Germline V gene sequence: CDR1 SGHAT, CDR2 FQNNGV. CDR3 length: 16 residues. DNA for the CDR3: TGTGCCAGCAGCTTGAGTGGCGGGAGAGGGGTTGAGACCCAGTACTTC. This sequence encodes CASSLSGGRGVETQYF.

The chain combines TRBV2 with TRBJ1-5; 7 nucleotides line up with TRBD1. The CDR3 has 14 amino acids. Unmatched junction bases numbered 8, after V lost 6 bases and J lost 6 bases. Per germline, CDR1 SNHLY and CDR2 FYNNEI. The CDR3 nucleotides are TGTGCCAGCAGGGTCCGACAGGGCACTCAGCCCCAGCATTTT. Protein sequence: CASRVRQGTQPQHF.

This chain connects TRBV4-3 to TRBJ2-5; D might be TRBD2 (5 bases). This CDR3 contains 15 residues. The germline V and J ends were trimmed by 4 bases and 4 bases, with 16 bases remaining between them. CDR1 LGHNA and CDR2 YSLEER come from the germline V gene. The DNA of the CDR3 is TGCGCCAGCAGCCCTTTTAACCGGGATGGAGAGACCCAGTACTTC. Amino acids: CASSPFNRDGETQYF.

The genes are TRBV6-1 and TRBJ2-1, with 9 bases matching TRBD2. The germline V gene has CDR1 MNHNS and CDR2 SASEGT. V was pared by 10 bases and J by 7 bases, with 8 bases of the junction left unmatched. The CDR3 length is 13 residues. CDR3 in amino acids: CATRGLAGNEQFF. Written as DNA, the CDR3 is TGTGCCACCCGAGGTCTAGCGGGAAATGAGCAGTTCTTC.

V and J are TRBV7-6 and TRBJ1-3; D not certain. V was clipped by 2 bases and J by 2 bases, with 7 bases between them. CDR3 length equals 14 residues. Germline-derived CDR1 and CDR2 are SGHVS and FNYEAQ. As DNA, the CDR3 is TGTGCCAGCAGCTTAAAACAGACTGGAAACACCATATATTTT. The encoded protein is CASSLKQTGNTIYF.

The chain uses TRBV2 and TRBJ2-2, with 7 nucleotides matching TRBD1. Germline V gives CDR1 SNHLY, CDR2 FYNNEI. J lost 7 bases, V lost 4 bases, and 12 bases had no gene match. The CDR3 contains 16 residues. CDR3 bases: TGTGCCAGCAGTGGAGGGAAGGGGACAGCGCTCGGGGAGCTGTTTTTT. Its protein is CASSGGKGTALGELFF. Combining the CDR3 with reference TRBV2 and TRBJ2-2 gives the whole variable domain EPEVTQTPSHQVTQMGQEVILRCVPISNHLYFYWYRQILGQKVEFLVSFYNNEISEKSEIFDDQFSVERPDGSNFTLKIRSTKLEDSAMYFCASSGGKGTALGELFFGEGSRLTVL.

The chain links TRBV9 to TRBJ2-3; TRBD2 matches at 11 bases. The CDR3 consists of 16 residues. V lost 1 base to trimming and J lost 3 bases; unmatched junction nucleotides: 4. Germline lookup yields CDR1 SGDLS and CDR2 YYNGEE. CDR3 residues: CASSVILAGGTDTQYF. For the CDR3, the DNA is TGTGCCAGCAGCGTAATCTTAGCGGGGGGGACAGATACGCAGTATTTT. Together with reference TRBV9 and TRBJ2-3, the CDR3 gives the full variable domain: DSGVTQTPKHLITATGQRVTLRCSPRSGDLSVYWYQQSLDQGLQFLIQYYNGEERAKGNILERFSAQQFPDLHSELNLSSLELGDSALYFCASSVILAGGTDTQYFGPGTRLTVL.

This clone occurred a few times. The V and J genes are TRBV10-3 and TRBJ2-6; the match to TRBD1 covers 8 bases. The CDR3 covers 16 residues. Per germline, CDR1 ENHRY and CDR2 SYGVKD. Trimming removed 10 bases from V and 2 bases from J; junction bases left unmatched: 10. CDR3: CANGVSGGAGANVLTF. For the CDR3, the DNA is TGTGCCAACGGGGTATCAGGGGGCGCTGGGGCCAACGTCCTGACTTTC.

This clone was seen once. The chain has TRBV7-2 and TRBJ2-1, with 8 bases fitting TRBD2. Looked up from germline, CDR1 is SGHTA and CDR2 is FQGNSA. The CDR3 contains 16 residues. Losses at the gene ends were 1 base for V and 3 bases for J; bases not matched to a gene: 5. CDR3 residues: CASSLGGTSVYNEQFF. For the CDR3, the DNA is TGTGCCAGCAGCTTAGGAGGGACTAGTGTCTACAATGAGCAGTTCTTC. Looking up the rest from reference TRBV7-2 and TRBJ2-1 gives the full variable domain: GAGVSQSPSNKVTEKGKDVELRCDPISGHTALYWYRQSLGQGLEFLIYFQGNSAPDKSGLPSDRFSAERTGGSVSTLTIQRTQQEDSAVYLCASSLGGTSVYNEQFFGPGTRLTVL.

The chain has TRBV19 and TRBJ1-1, with D possibly being TRBD1 (5 bases). The V end was cut by 6 bases, the J end by 1 base, with 12 bases between. The CDR3 loop spans 14 amino acids. The germline CDR1 and CDR2 sequences are LNHDA and SQIVND (reference sequence). The CDR3 sequence is CASSISRGNTEAFF. CDR3 DNA sequence: TGTGCCAGTAGCATTTCAAGGGGGAACACTGAAGCTTTCTTT. Full variable domain (missing parts from reference TRBV19 and TRBJ1-1): DGGITQSPKYLFRKEGQNVTLSCEQNLNHDAMYWYRQDPGQGLRLIYYSQIVNDFQKGDIAEGYSVSREKKESFPLTVTSAQKNPTAFYLCASSISRGNTEAFFGQGTRLTVV.

This rearrangement joins TRBV7-9 to TRBJ2-6; D ambiguous. V lost 5 bases and J lost 4, with 6 bases in between. CDR3 length: 13 residues. Germline CDR1 reads SEHNR; CDR2 reads FQNEAQ (reference sequence). CDR3 loop: CASSQTGANVLTF. CDR3 DNA sequence: TGTGCCAGCAGCCAAACAGGGGCCAACGTCCTGACTTTC. Full variable domain (outside the CDR3, taken from reference TRBV7-9 and TRBJ2-6): DTGVSQNPRHKITKRGQNVTFRCDPISEHNRLYWYRQTLGQGPEFLTYFQNEAQLEKSRLLSDRFSAERPKGSFSTLEIQRTEQGDSAMYLCASSQTGANVLTFGAGSRLTVL.

This clone is a singleton in its sample. The rearrangement joins TRBV28 to TRBJ2-1; 14 positions agree with TRBD2. There are 15 residues in the CDR3. From germline, CDR1 is MDHEN and CDR2 SYDVKM. V gave up 6 bases and J gave up 6 bases; unmatched junction bases: 4. The CDR3 spells CASSLGTSGSNEQFF. In nucleotides, the CDR3 is TGTGCCAGCAGCCTCGGGACTAGCGGGAGCAATGAGCAGTTCTTC.

The chain has TRBV6-5 and TRBJ1-5, with unresolved D. V lost 6 bases, J lost 4 bases, and 13 bases lay in between. Germline lookup yields CDR1 MNHEY and CDR2 SVGAGI. This CDR3 is 14 amino acids long. CDR3 coding DNA: TGTGCCAGCAGCCCCGCGGGGAGTAATCAGCCCCAGCATTTT. Its translation: CASSPAGSNQPQHF.

There are a few counts of this clone. V is TRBV7-2 and J is TRBJ2-3; TRBD2 agrees at 13 bases. Germline V lookup: CDR1 SGHTA, CDR2 FQGNSA. The V gene end was trimmed by 0 bases and the J gene end by 5 bases; junction bases not matched to a gene: 8. The CDR3 is made up of 18 amino acids. The CDR3 DNA sequence: TGTGCCAGCAGCTTAGCGCCCCTACTAGCGGGAGGGGAAGATACGCAGTATTTT. This codes for CASSLAPLLAGGEDTQYF.

The rearrangement links TRBV12-5 to TRBJ1-5, with D unclear. The germline gives CDR1 LGHNT, CDR2 FRNRAP. CDR3 length: 13 amino acids. Trimming pared 1 base from V and 7 bases from J, leaving 8 bases between. CDR3 nucleotides: TGTGCTAGTGGTTTGGAACAGCGCCAGCCCCAGCATTTT. This sequence encodes CASGLEQRQPQHF.

This clone has a single count. The chain combines TRBV13 with TRBJ1-3, with D maybe TRBD1 (5 bases). With 5 bases removed from V and 0 bases from J, the gap between germline ends came to 11 bases. The CDR3 is 15 residues long. From germline, CDR1 is PRHDT and CDR2 FYEKMQ (reference sequence). The CDR3 loop reads CASSAGDYSGNTIYF. The CDR3 DNA reads as TGTGCCAGCAGCGCGGGGGATTACTCTGGAAACACCATATATTTT.